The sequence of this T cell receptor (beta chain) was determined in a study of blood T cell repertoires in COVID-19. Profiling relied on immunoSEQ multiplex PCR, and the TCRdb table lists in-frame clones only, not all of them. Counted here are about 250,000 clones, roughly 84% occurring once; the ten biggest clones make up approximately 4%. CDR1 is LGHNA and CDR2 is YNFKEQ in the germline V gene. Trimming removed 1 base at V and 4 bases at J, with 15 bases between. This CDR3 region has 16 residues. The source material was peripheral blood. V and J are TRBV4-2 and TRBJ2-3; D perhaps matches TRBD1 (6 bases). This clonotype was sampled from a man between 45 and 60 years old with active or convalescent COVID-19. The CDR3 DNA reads TGTGCCAGCAGCCAAGTTTTGGGGGCCAGGGCAGATACGCAGTATTTT. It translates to CASSQVLGARADTQYF.